This T cell receptor beta chain emerged from a study of blood T cell repertoires in COVID-19. Study details: Collection of acute and convalescent COVID-19 samples took place in the United States, Italy and Spain. PBMCs, B-cell-depleted T cells, or T cells provided the cDNA or gDNA that made up the material.

Per germline, CDR1 WSHSY and CDR2 SAAADI. The junction had 6 bases not matched to a gene; V was cut back by 8 bases and J by 6 bases. The CDR3 contains 13 residues. Original handling: Amplifying reference gene primers gave estimates of nucleated cell counts. This table comes from immunoSEQ multiplex PCR, and its TCRdb copy is limited to in-frame clones, with some not included. V, J and clone size were drawn from that table, and D and trimming were deduced from the DNA. The sample has 75,000 to 90,000 clones, around 78% seen once. The sequence was obtained from a human donor in a cohort sampled during active COVID-19. What was sequenced was peripheral blood. The chain uses TRBV10-2 and TRBJ1-2; the match to TRBD1 covers 10 bases. The CDR3 nucleotides are TGCGCCAGCGCTCCGGGACAGGGGAATGGCTACACCTTC. Translated: CASAPGQGNGYTF.